This is a list of T cell receptor beta chains from one sample in a study of blood T cell repertoires in COVID-19. This table comes from immunoSEQ multiplex PCR, and its TCRdb copy is limited to in-frame clones, with some not included. Of some 320,000 clones listed, 75% to 90% are singletons. Sequences were obtained from PBMCs or T cells enriched from blood (not recorded which). These receptors originate from a woman in her 30s who had been exposed to COVID-19. Both conserved end residues are part of each CDR3. The D gene is left open where the match is weak. Size tells how often a clone was seen (once, few, many) or the class of an expanded clone, and some rows leave it out.

cdr3_nt cdr3_aa d_call clone_size j_call v_call
TGTGCCAGCAGCTTTGGGTTAGGAGGCACAGATACGCAGTATTTT CASSFGLGGTDTQYF NA once TRBJ2-3 TRBV5-4
TGTGCCAGCAGCTCCCTTCCCAATGAGCAGTTCTTC CASSSLPNEQFF NA NA TRBJ2-1 TRBV7-9
TGTGCCAGTAGTATAGCGGTTAGCTCCTACAATGAGCAGTTCTTC CASSIAVSSYNEQFF NA NA TRBJ2-1 TRBV19
TGTGCCAGCATCATAGCCGGGACAGGGCGTACAGATACGCAGTATTTT CASIIAGTGRTDTQYF TRBD1 NA TRBJ2-3 TRBV5-5
TGTGCCAGCTCACCCAGGGCGGAGGGCTACACCTTC CASSPRAEGYTF NA few TRBJ1-2 TRBV18
TGCGCCAGCAGCCGGGACTTAGACAATGAGCAGTTCTTC CASSRDLDNEQFF NA NA TRBJ2-1 TRBV4-3
TGTGCCAGCAGCTTAAGGACAGGGCCTGGAAACACCATATATTTT CASSLRTGPGNTIYF TRBD1 NA TRBJ1-3 TRBV7-3
TGTGCCAGCAGTTATTACTACGAGCAGTACTTC CASSYYYEQYF NA NA TRBJ2-7 TRBV28
TGTGCCACCAGTGAACGACGGACAGCCTCGAACACCGGGGAGCTGTTTTTT CATSERRTASNTGELFF NA NA TRBJ2-2 TRBV24-1
TGTGCCAGCAGTTTGTCGCAGGGGGCTGGCACAGATACGCAGTATTTT CASSLSQGAGTDTQYF TRBD1 NA TRBJ2-3 TRBV28
TGTGCCAGCAGTTCCCCTAGCGGGACGAGCACAGATACGCAGTATTTT CASSSPSGTSTDTQYF TRBD2 NA TRBJ2-3 TRBV28
TGTGCCAGCAGCCAATCGCCACAGGGGTTGTATGGCTACACCTTC CASSQSPQGLYGYTF TRBD1 NA TRBJ1-2 TRBV16
TGTGCCAGCAGGGCCCCAAGCTCCTATAATTCACCCCTCCACTTT CASRAPSSYNSPLHF NA NA TRBJ1-6 TRBV28
TGTGCCACGACCGATAGCGGGAGTTTTTACGAGCAGTACTTC CATTDSGSFYEQYF TRBD2 NA TRBJ2-7 TRBV28
TGTGCCAGCAGCCCCCGTAGAGGGAACACCGGGGAGCTGTTTTTT CASSPRRGNTGELFF NA NA TRBJ2-2 TRBV9
TGTGCCAGCAGTTACAGGACAGGGAATTCACCCCTCCACTTT CASSYRTGNSPLHF TRBD1 NA TRBJ1-6 TRBV28
TGCAGCGTTGAAACGACAGCCAATCAGCCCCAGCATTTT CSVETTANQPQHF NA NA TRBJ1-5 TRBV29-1
TGCGCCAGCAGCCAAGAAGGGGCTAGCGGGACCGAGCAGTACTTC CASSQEGASGTEQYF TRBD2 many TRBJ2-7 TRBV4-1
TGCGCCAGCAGCCAGCCAGGGACTAGAAACTACGAGCAGTACTTC CASSQPGTRNYEQYF TRBD2 NA TRBJ2-7 TRBV4-1
TGTGCCAGCAGCTCAACCGGGACAGTTATTCTCAATAGCAATCAGCCCCAGCATTTT CASSSTGTVILNSNQPQHF TRBD1 NA TRBJ1-5 TRBV7-8
TGTGCCAGCCTTTCCTCCGAGAACGAGCAGTACTTC CASLSSENEQYF NA NA TRBJ2-7 TRBV28
TGCGCCAGCAGTGAGGTGGACTTACACTCCTACGAGCAGTACTTC CASSEVDLHSYEQYF NA NA TRBJ2-7 TRBV10-2
TGTGCCTGGAGTGGATCCGGGGGGCAAGAGACCCAGTACTTC CAWSGSGGQETQYF TRBD2 NA TRBJ2-5 TRBV30
TGTGCCAGCAGTCTAGCTTCGGTTCCCTACAATGAGCAGTTCTTC CASSLASVPYNEQFF NA NA TRBJ2-1 TRBV6-5
TGTGCCAGCAGCGGAGCGGGAGATACGCAGTATTTT CASSGAGDTQYF NA NA TRBJ2-3 TRBV5-6
TGTGCCAGCAGTTTAGGCGACAGGGGCAATCAGCCCCAGCATTTT CASSLGDRGNQPQHF TRBD1 few TRBJ1-5 TRBV28
TGTGCCAGCAGTGAAACTAGCAAGACAAATGAGCAGTTCTTC CASSETSKTNEQFF NA NA TRBJ2-1 TRBV2
TGCGCCAGCAGCCAAGATGGACTAGCGGGGGGACAAGAGACCCAGTACTTC CASSQDGLAGGQETQYF TRBD2 NA TRBJ2-5 TRBV4-1
TGTGCCAGCGGAACAGGGGGCGCAGACAATGAGCAGTTCTTC CASGTGGADNEQFF TRBD1 once TRBJ2-1 TRBV28
TGTGCCAGCAGCTTCGGATGGACAGGGGCGAACACTGAAGCTTTCTTT CASSFGWTGANTEAFF TRBD1 NA TRBJ1-1 TRBV5-5
TGTGCCAGCAGCTCCACAGGGGGCAATCAGCCCCAGCATTTT CASSSTGGNQPQHF TRBD1 NA TRBJ1-5 TRBV7-9
TGCGCCAGCAGCCCCAACAGGGTAAACACCGGGGAGCTGTTTTTT CASSPNRVNTGELFF NA NA TRBJ2-2 TRBV4-1
TGTGCCAGCAGCTTATCCAGCGGGAGTATGATCGAGCAGTACTTC CASSLSSGSMIEQYF TRBD2 NA TRBJ2-7 TRBV7-3
TGTGCCAGCAGTTTGGGTGACAGCTCCTATGGCTACACCTTC CASSLGDSSYGYTF NA few TRBJ1-2 TRBV28
TGCAGCGCGAGGGACAGGGACGAACAGCCCCAGCATTTT CSARDRDEQPQHF TRBD1 NA TRBJ1-5 TRBV29-1
TGCGCCAGCAGCTACACAGGGGGCCCCACAGATACGCAGTATTTT CASSYTGGPTDTQYF TRBD1 NA TRBJ2-3 TRBV5-1
TGTGCCAGCAGCTTGAGGGCGGGGGCCGGGAACACTGAAGCTTTCTTT CASSLRAGAGNTEAFF NA NA TRBJ1-1 TRBV5-4
TGTGCCAGAGAAACTAGCGGGGGCACAGATACGCAGTATTTT CARETSGGTDTQYF NA few TRBJ2-3 TRBV21-1
TGTGCCTGGAGTGTGGGGTCGACGAGGGAAACCTACGAGCAGTACTTC CAWSVGSTRETYEQYF NA NA TRBJ2-7 TRBV30
TGTGCCAGCAGTCCCCTGCCGCGATTGAACACTGAAGCTTTCTTT CASSPLPRLNTEAFF NA once TRBJ1-1 TRBV28
TGTGCCAGTAGATCAGGGCGAGAACTGTTTTTT CASRSGRELFF NA few TRBJ1-4 TRBV19
TGTGCCAGCAGCGCGTTTTCCACTAGCGGAGGAATGATAGAGACCCAGTACTTC CASSAFSTSGGMIETQYF TRBD2 NA TRBJ2-5 TRBV7-9
TGTGCCAGTAGGCCGGGACAGTTCCACTACAATGAGCAGTTCTTC CASRPGQFHYNEQFF TRBD1 NA TRBJ2-1 TRBV19
TGTGCCAGCAGTTTAGCGGGAGGGGGCTACAATGAGCAGTTCTTC CASSLAGGGYNEQFF TRBD2 NA TRBJ2-1 TRBV6-5
TGTGCCAGCAGCTTAGAACCACCAAACATCGCGGGAGGACGCAATGAGCAGTTCTTC CASSLEPPNIAGGRNEQFF TRBD2 NA TRBJ2-1 TRBV13